Each of the 32 T cell receptor beta chains below was sequenced from the same sample in a study of a mutant IDH1 vaccine in newly diagnosed glioma. The time point is: week 47, end of study. One vaccine dose held 300 ug of mutant IDH1 20-mer peptide and came with topical imiquimod. The repertoire was sequenced with immunoSEQ multiplex PCR; TCRdb's copy has only in-frame clones and lacks some. This sample carries 50,000 to 55,000 clones, roughly two thirds of them seen once, and the ten largest clones take roughly 5%. These receptors' targets are unknown. The sample consisted of peripheral blood mononuclear cells (PBMCs), taken from a glioma patient whose treatment included an IDH1 peptide vaccine. The origin of the receptors is a man in his forties with glioma. Some clones in this sample may be carry-over from other donors' samples.

The chain couples TRBV13 to TRBJ2-5, with D perhaps TRBD2 (6 bases). The V end was cut by 3 bases, the J end by 5 bases, with 13 bases between. Germline V CDR1 and CDR2: PRHDT, FYEKMQ (reference sequence). This CDR3 comprises 14 residues. CDR3 sequence reads: CASSFLEAGETQYF. The CDR3 DNA reads as TGTGCCAGCAGCTTCCTTGAGGCGGGGGAGACCCAGTACTTC.

This clone has only a few counts. V usage is TRBV4-2 and J usage is TRBJ1-4; tentatively, D is TRBD1 (5 bases). Germline-derived CDR1 and CDR2 are LGHNA and YNFKEQ. Deletions cut 4 bases from V and 4 bases from J, with 16 bases between. The CDR3 spans 16 residues. The chain's CDR3 is CASSRTGLLLNEKLFF. CDR3 sequence (DNA): TGTGCCAGCAGCCGAACGGGACTCTTACTTAATGAAAAACTGTTTTTT.

The V gene is TRBV2, the J gene TRBJ1-6; 8 bases match TRBD1. From germline, CDR1 is SNHLY and CDR2 FYNNEI. Trimming cost V 8 bases and J 5 bases; bases outside gene matches: 5. This CDR3 spans 14 amino acids. CDR3 in amino acids: CASVAGGNNSPLHF. The CDR3 coding sequence is TGTGCCAGCGTAGCAGGGGGCAATAATTCACCCCTCCACTTT.

The chain has TRBV27 and TRBJ1-6, with D tentatively TRBD1 (6 bases). The CDR3 covers 17 residues. Trimming took 6 bases from V and 0 from J, leaving 15 bases between them. Germline CDR1 reads MNHEY; CDR2 reads SMNVEV (reference sequence). DNA for the CDR3: TGTGCCAGCAGCAGAGACAGGCTTAGCTCCTATAATTCACCCCTCCACTTT. Translated, it gives CASSRDRLSSYNSPLHF.

This chain joins TRBV7-9 and TRBJ2-7; 8 bases align to TRBD1. This CDR3 region has 15 residues. V shed 1 base, J shed 5 bases, and the junction held 7 bases outside the gene matches. The germline CDR1 and CDR2 sequences are SEHNR and FQNEAQ (reference sequence). CDR3 coding DNA: TGTGCCAGCAGCTTAGATCGGACAGGGATACACGAGCAGTACTTC. It is translated as CASSLDRTGIHEQYF.

The chain uses TRBV2 and TRBJ1-6; tentatively, D is TRBD1 (6 bases). The germline gives CDR1 SNHLY, CDR2 FYNNEI. V was shortened by 5 bases and J by 10 bases, with 12 bases between the two germline ends. The CDR3 is made up of 13 amino acids. The CDR3 is CASSNRVESPLHF. CDR3 bases: TGTGCCAGCAGTAACAGGGTGGAGTCACCCCTCCACTTT.

The chain is built from TRBV18 and TRBJ2-1; 7 bases are a match to TRBD2. The CDR3 is made up of 11 amino acids. After removal of 5 bases from V and 10 bases from J, the junction contained 2 bases not matched to a gene. CDR1 and CDR2 from the germline V gene are KGHSH and LQKENI. The CDR3: CASSGGLEQFF. The CDR3 bases are TGTGCCAGCTCAGGGGGACTAGAGCAGTTCTTC.

The rearrangement links TRBV18 to TRBJ1-5; 9 bases line up with TRBD1. V dropped 3 bases and J dropped 7; count of bases not matched to a gene: 13. CDR3 length: 17 amino acids. Germline V CDR1 and CDR2: KGHSH, LQKENI. CDR3 region: CASSPGTGRGLGQPQHF. DNA of the CDR3: TGTGCCAGCTCACCCGGGACAGGGAGAGGTCTGGGACAGCCCCAGCATTTT.

V usage is TRBV29-1 and J usage is TRBJ2-1, with D possibly being TRBD1 or TRBD2 (5 bases each). The germline V and J ends were trimmed by 6 bases and 5 bases, with 17 bases remaining between them. The V gene's germline CDR1 is SQVTM and CDR2 ANQGSEA. The CDR3 sequence is 14 residues long. The CDR3 region has the DNA TGCAGCGTCAGAAGGGGACCTTTAGACAATGAGCAGTTCTTC. This translates into CSVRRGPLDNEQFF.

This rearrangement joins TRBV6-6 to TRBJ2-2, with 8 bases that match TRBD1. The germline gives CDR1 MNHNY, CDR2 SVGAGI (reference sequence). After removal of 8 bases from V and 2 bases from J, the junction contained 4 bases not matched to a gene. This CDR3 spans 14 amino acids. The CDR3 coding sequence is TGTGCCAGCGTGTCAGGGGGCAACACCGGGGAGCTGTTTTTT. Translation: CASVSGGNTGELFF.

The CDR3 region is CAWGGNYEQYF. The CDR3 region has the DNA TGTGCCTGGGGGGGAAACTACGAGCAGTACTTC. The rearrangement links TRBV30 to TRBJ2-7; D tentatively reads TRBD1 or TRBD2 (5 bases each). V lost 5 bases to trimming and J lost 3 bases, with 8 bases between them. The CDR3 loop spans 11 amino acids. Germline CDR1 GTSNPN, CDR2 SVGIG (reference sequence). The complete variable domain, with remaining parts taken from reference TRBV30 and TRBJ2-7, reads SQTIHQWPATLVQPVGSPLSLECTVEGTSNPNLYWYRQAAGRGLQLLFYSVGIGQISSEVPQNLSASRPQDRQFILSSKKLLLSDSGFYLCAWGGNYEQYFGPGTRLTVT.

The genes are TRBV29-1 and TRBJ2-1; D might be TRBD2 (6 bases). The CDR3 has 13 amino acids. V lost 4 bases to trimming and J lost 9 bases, with 16 bases between them. Germline-derived CDR1 and CDR2 are SQVTM and ANQGSEA. The CDR3 DNA is TGCAGCGTTGCCCGGGAGACGTTCTCTGAGCAGTTCTTC. Translation gives CSVARETFSEQFF.

V usage is TRBV6-5 and J usage is TRBJ2-7; 7 positions agree with TRBD2. The germline V gene encodes CDR1 MNHEY and CDR2 SVGAGI. There are 15 residues in the CDR3. Trimming cost V 6 bases and J 2 bases; bases outside gene matches: 10. This CDR3 is CASSPAGRATYEQYF. DNA for the CDR3: TGTGCCAGCAGCCCTGCGGGGAGGGCCACCTACGAGCAGTACTTC.

The chain uses TRBV15 and TRBJ1-1; 10 bases are a match to TRBD1. The junction had 20 bases not matched to a gene; V was cut back by 3 bases and J by 10 bases. The V gene's germline CDR1 is LNHNV and CDR2 YYDKDF (reference sequence). This CDR3 is built from 18 residues. In DNA form, the CDR3 reads TGTGCCACCAGCAGGGGGGCGGGACAGGGGTTAATCGGACTGGTAGCTTTCTTT. Protein product: CATSRGAGQGLIGLVAFF. The full variable domain, its missing parts supplied by reference TRBV15 and TRBJ1-1, is DAMVIQNPRYQVTQFGKPVTLSCSQTLNHNVMYWYQQKSSQAPKLLFHYYDKDFNNEADTPDNFQSRRPNTSFCFLDIRSPGLGDTAMYLCATSRGAGQGLIGLVAFFGQGTRLTVV.

This clone appeared a few times. The V gene is TRBV7-9, the J gene TRBJ1-4, with D uncertain. CDR1 and CDR2 (germline): SEHNR, FQNEAQ (reference sequence). The V and J ends lost 4 bases and 10 bases respectively, with 7 bases between them. The CDR3 length is 11 residues. DNA for the CDR3: TGTGCCAGCAGCTCCGAGGGAAAACTGTTTTTT. Translation: CASSSEGKLFF.

This clone is a singleton in its sample. The chain uses TRBV6-1 and TRBJ2-2; D might be TRBD1 (5 bases). The CDR3 is made up of 14 amino acids. Germline assignment: CDR1 MNHNS and CDR2 SASEGT. Trimming took off 4 bases at V and 1 base at J, with 7 bases between the two ends. Here the CDR3 reads CASSVQVNTGELFF. DNA for the CDR3: TGTGCCAGCAGTGTACAGGTGAACACCGGGGAGCTGTTTTTT.

This clone has more than one count but fewer than ten. The V gene is TRBV6-5, the J gene TRBJ1-1; no clear D gene. The germline V gene has CDR1 MNHEY and CDR2 SVGAGI. V was clipped by 0 bases and J by 1 base, with 6 bases between them. This CDR3 region has 14 residues. This CDR3 reads CASSYSTANTEAFF. In DNA form, the CDR3 reads TGTGCCAGCAGTTACTCCACCGCGAACACTGAAGCTTTCTTT.

This clone turned up a few times. The rearrangement joins TRBV19 to TRBJ1-1, with no clear D. The CDR3 is 12 amino acids. V was trimmed by 4 bases and J by 5 bases, leaving 8 bases between them. Germline V gives CDR1 LNHDA, CDR2 SQIVND (reference sequence). The CDR3 DNA is TGTGCCAGTAGTACAAGTGAGACTGAAGCTTTCTTT. Translating it yields CASSTSETEAFF.

The J gene is TRBJ2-1, the V gene TRBV7-8; D is unresolved. Germline CDR1 is SGHVS and CDR2 is FQNEAQ. This CDR3 is built from 16 residues. Trimming shortened V by 0 bases and J by 8 bases, and 17 bases separated the two germline ends. CDR3 amino acids: CASSLASLLSVDEQFF. The CDR3 DNA is TGTGCCAGCAGCTTAGCTTCTCTTCTTTCGGTCGATGAGCAGTTCTTC.

A few counts support this clone. This chain connects TRBV13 to TRBJ1-3, with 8 bases identical to TRBD1. Germline CDR1 and CDR2: PRHDT and FYEKMQ (reference sequence). CDR3 length: 16 residues. V gave up 4 bases and J gave up 1 base; unmatched junction bases: 6. CDR3 region: CASSSGQGVSGNTIYF. The CDR3, as DNA: TGTGCCAGCAGCTCAGGACAGGGAGTTTCTGGAAACACCATATATTTT.

The V gene is TRBV7-9, the J gene TRBJ1-4, with D possibly matching TRBD1 (5 bases). Per germline, CDR1 SEHNR and CDR2 FQNEAQ (reference sequence). This CDR3 is built from 16 residues. Trimming took 4 bases from V and 8 from J, leaving 20 bases between them. The CDR3 bases are TGTGCCAGCAGCTGGGGAACAGGTGACTCAGGGGAAAAACTGTTTTTT. It is translated as CASSWGTGDSGEKLFF.

This chain links TRBV11-2 with TRBJ1-1; D gene unclear. From germline, CDR1 is SGHAT and CDR2 FQNNGV. Trimming pared 5 bases from V and 10 bases from J, leaving 14 bases between. This CDR3 has 12 amino acids. The CDR3 is CASSPGAWAAFF. The CDR3 coding sequence is TGTGCCAGCAGCCCAGGAGCCTGGGCAGCTTTCTTT.

The chain joins TRBV7-9 to TRBJ2-7; the match to TRBD1 covers 7 bases. The V gene end was trimmed by 5 bases and the J gene end by 2 bases; junction bases not matched to a gene: 6. The length of the CDR3 is 14 residues. Looked up from germline, CDR1 is SEHNR and CDR2 is FQNEAQ (reference sequence). As DNA, the CDR3 is TGTGCCAGCAGCCCTAAGACAGGGCCCTACGAGCAGTACTTC. It specifies CASSPKTGPYEQYF.

J is TRBJ1-1 and V is TRBV5-6, with D unclear. V shed 1 base and J shed 1 base, with 8 bases lying between them. Germline CDR1 SGHDT, CDR2 YYEEEE. This CDR3 comprises 14 residues. In DNA form, the CDR3 reads TGTGCCAGCAGCTTGACGTATAGGAACACTGAAGCTTTCTTT. It translates to CASSLTYRNTEAFF.

The V and J genes are TRBV5-4 and TRBJ1-2, with D possibly matching TRBD1 (5 bases). Germline assignment: CDR1 SGHNT and CDR2 YYREEE (reference sequence). The CDR3 loop spans 13 amino acids. Trimming took off 2 bases at V and 2 bases at J, with 7 bases between the two ends. The CDR3 sequence: CASSFGGNYGYTF. CDR3 bases: TGTGCCAGCAGCTTCGGGGGGAACTATGGCTACACCTTC.

The rearrangement uses TRBV29-1 and TRBJ1-1; 7 bases are a match to TRBD1. Germline V gene lookup returns CDR1 SQVTM and CDR2 ANQGSEA. Trimming at V came to 7 bases and at J to 0 bases, leaving 8 bases not matched to a gene. The CDR3 runs to 14 residues. The CDR3 is CSAHRTGLNTEAFF. The CDR3 DNA follows: TGCAGCGCCCACAGGACAGGACTGAACACTGAAGCTTTCTTT.

V gene TRBV5-1 combines with J gene TRBJ1-4; tentative D call: TRBD1 (5 bases). The CDR3 consists of 19 residues. Per germline, CDR1 SGHRS and CDR2 YFSETQ. Trimming cost V 4 bases and J 4 bases, with 26 bases left between them. The CDR3 DNA reads as TGCGCCAGCAGCCCTAGCAAGGACGCCCGACGGGACTTTAATGAAAAACTGTTTTTT. This sequence encodes CASSPSKDARRDFNEKLFF.

The V gene is TRBV25-1, the J gene TRBJ1-6; 7 nucleotides line up with TRBD1. This CDR3 comprises 15 residues. V dropped 7 bases and J dropped 6; count of bases not matched to a gene: 9. The germline CDR1 and CDR2 sequences are MGHDK and SYGVNS. The CDR3 loop is CASKGAGGFNSPLHF. The CDR3 DNA reads as TGTGCCAGCAAGGGGGCCGGGGGCTTTAATTCACCCCTCCACTTT.

This chain connects TRBV5-1 to TRBJ2-2; D unclear. This CDR3 has 15 amino acids. Between the trimmed V and J ends, which lost 0 bases and 6 bases, there was a span of 12 bases. CDR1 and CDR2 from the germline V gene are SGHRS and YFSETQ. CDR3 in amino acids: CASSLVGMAPGELFF. CDR3 coding DNA: TGCGCCAGCAGCTTGGTAGGGATGGCACCCGGGGAGCTGTTTTTT.

The genes are TRBV5-1 and TRBJ2-5; 8 bases are shared with TRBD1. Germline V gene lookup returns CDR1 SGHRS and CDR2 YFSETQ. The CDR3 contains 15 residues. V dropped 3 bases and J dropped 1; count of bases not matched to a gene: 5. CDR3 in amino acids: CASSYPGQAQETQYF. For the CDR3, the DNA is TGCGCCAGCAGCTATCCGGGACAGGCCCAAGAGACCCAGTACTTC.

This clone is judged medium-sized. This chain connects TRBV9 to TRBJ1-6; no firm D call. Germline CDR1 is SGDLS and CDR2 is YYNGEE. V shed 4 bases and J shed 7 bases, with 12 bases lying between them. This CDR3 comprises 14 residues. The CDR3 spells CASSLGSTNSPLHF. The CDR3 DNA follows: TGTGCCAGCAGCCTGGGAAGCACCAATTCACCCCTCCACTTT.

V and J are TRBV6-4 and TRBJ2-3; 10 bases align to TRBD2. The germline gives CDR1 MRHNA, CDR2 SNTAGT. The trim removed 8 bases at V and 5 bases at J, leaving 10 bases unmatched. The length of the CDR3 is 15 residues. This CDR3 reads CASLERIAGGDTQYF. CDR3 nucleotide sequence: TGTGCCAGCCTCGAGAGGATAGCGGGGGGAGATACGCAGTATTTT.